The sequence of this T cell receptor beta chain was determined in a study of cytotoxic CD8 clonotypes in ibrutinib-treated CLL. Study-wide context: Response samples were taken after a median about 12 months of treatment, range 6 to 36. Study outcomes and limitations: Clonality increased at ibrutinib response, then returned toward baseline at progression. Baseline values of clonality outstripped age-matched healthy donors and followed circulating CD8+ T-cell counts.

The TCR beta libraries used about 2 micrograms of genomic DNA that came from cryopreserved PBMCs. The CDR3 extends over 16 amino acids. The germline gives CDR1 MNHEY, CDR2 SMNVEV (reference sequence). V lost 0 bases and J lost 2, with 12 bases in between. Profiled with immunoSEQ multiplex PCR; TCRdb holds only in-frame clones, not every one. The sample lists approximately 210,000 clones, about two thirds occurring once. This clone was observed once. Its target is unknown. This receptor was identified in a human donor with chronic lymphocytic leukemia. Sequencing used PBMCs, obtained after 24 months of ibrutinib treatment. This sequence joins TRBV27 and TRBJ2-3; D is perhaps TRBD1 or TRBD2 (6 bases each). The CDR3 sequence: CASSLSRGPPTDTQYF. The CDR3 DNA is TGTGCCAGCAGTTTATCTCGGGGGCCTCCCACAGATACGCAGTATTTT.